This paragraph reports one T cell receptor (beta chain). What it recognizes is unknown. CDR3 size: 16 residues. V lost 2 bases and J lost 7; bases outside the gene matches: 7. Per germline, CDR1 SGHNT and CDR2 YENEEA. During its preparation, the TCRbeta library received unique molecular identifiers. TCRdb re-called the PCR reads with MiXCR, one entry per CDR3 protein. The sample carries roughly 110,000 distinct CDR3 sequences, 9% to 12% recorded once. This sample stems from a study of T-cell reconstitution after alpha-beta-depleted transplantation in children. Study outcomes and limitations: At day 60, the high TCRbeta diversity found in some patients originated from recipient T cells and thymic progenitors that had survived. Several hundred expanded graft clones reportedly were the source of alpha-beta T cells about two months after transplant. Among T cells one year after transplant, newly produced cells accounted for most counts and diversity.

The source of this sequence is a boy aged 2 to 10 with acute lymphoblastic leukemia, due to receive a stem cell transplant. The chain carries TRBV11-3 and TRBJ2-1, with 11 bases that match TRBD2. The material was PBMCs, obtained before TCRalphabeta/CD19-depleted stem cell transplant. CDR3 sequence reads: CASSLRVAGGENEQFF. As DNA, the CDR3 is TGTGCCAGCAGCTTAAGGGTAGCGGGAGGGGAGAATGAGCAGTTCTTC.